This T cell receptor beta chain was sequenced for a study of T-cell memory formation after mild COVID-19. The wider study: TCR clusters showed largely donor specificity.

This clonotype was counted only a few times. MiXCR, run by TCRdb on the 5' RACE reads, gives a single entry per CDR3 protein. The profile covers about 430,000 distinct CDR3 sequences, with roughly 18% appearing a single time and approximately 21% taken by the ten largest. This receptor was taken from a man between 18 and 35 years old who had mild COVID-19 (a few samples of this study predate the infection). Cell type and time point are not known. Sequenced material: PBMCs or a T cell subset sorted from them (not recorded which).

The DNA of the CDR3 is TGCGCCAGCAGCTTGGCATTAGGGCAGCTCTCCTACAATGAGCAGTTCTTC. Its protein is CASSLALGQLSYNEQFF. V gene TRBV5-1 combines with J gene TRBJ2-1; no clear D. V dropped 0 bases and J dropped 0 bases, with 13 bases sitting between them. The CDR3 contains 17 residues. The germline V gene has CDR1 SGHRS and CDR2 YFSETQ.